This TCR beta chain was found in a study of cytomegalovirus exposure and HLA in healthy donors. A word on this clone: Antigen specificity is unknown.

Findings of the study overall: In an earlier analysis, about 87% or about 30%: the productive usage of most TCR beta V segments. Most TCR sequences showed up rarely, but some public TCRs showed up in many donors. Researchers catalogued approximately 170 TCR beta chains as cytomegalovirus-associated. Reportedly, fewer N-insertions than the roughly 600-donor mean appeared in an Asian-associated ancestry cluster in a later analysis.

This CDR3 contains 14 residues. The V segment lost 6 bases and the J segment 4 bases; nucleotides outside the gene matches: 9. CDR1 and CDR2 (germline): MDHEN, SYDVKM. PCR primers comprised 60 Vbeta and 13 Jbeta primers. Sequenced by immunoSEQ multiplex PCR; TCRdb stores in-frame clones only, minus some. The profile covers about 120,000 clones, with roughly 79% appearing a single time and 3.9% taken by the ten largest. This TCR derives from a woman in her 30s in good health and CMV-seronegative. This chain connects TRBV28 to TRBJ2-7; TRBD2 aligns across 7 bases. The sample consisted of PBMCs. CDR3: CASSRGDGVYEQYF. The CDR3 DNA sequence: TGTGCCAGCAGCCGGGGGGACGGAGTTTACGAGCAGTACTTC.